Listed here are 21 T cell receptor beta chains from one sample, sequenced in a study of ipilimumab plus nivolumab after autologous stem cell transplantation. TCRdb keeps only in-frame clones here, not all; method: immunoSEQ multiplex PCR. The table lists tens of thousands of clones, 83% of them singletons. Source: PBMCs, taken in a trial of ipilimumab plus nivolumab as post-transplant consolidation. These receptors all come from a male donor with diffuse large B-cell lymphoma.

The sample holds a few counts of this clone. The chain joins TRBV4-2 to TRBJ1-1; TRBD1 might be the D (6 bases). CDR3 size: 14 residues. With 1 base removed from V and 8 bases from J, the gap between germline ends came to 14 bases. Germline V gene data show CDR1 as LGHNA and CDR2 as YNFKEQ. The CDR3 nucleotides are TGTGCCAGCAGCCAAGTCAGGGGTTTTAGGGAAGCTTTCTTT. Amino acid sequence: CASSQVRGFREAFF.

The rearrangement uses TRBV19 and TRBJ2-1, with 8 bases fitting TRBD1. The ends lost 7 bases at V and 3 bases at J; junction bases unmatched: 11. Germline V gene lookup returns CDR1 LNHDA and CDR2 SQIVND (reference sequence). CDR3 size: 16 residues. CDR3 nucleotides: TGTGCCAGTACCCCCGCCCTGGGACAGGACTACAATGAGCAGTTCTTC. Protein sequence: CASTPALGQDYNEQFF.

The chain carries TRBV2 and TRBJ2-2; no reliable D call. Germline V gives CDR1 SNHLY, CDR2 FYNNEI. The CDR3 has 13 amino acids. V was shortened by 6 bases and J by 5 bases, with 10 bases between the two germline ends. CDR3 DNA sequence: TGTGCCAGCAGAAAGACTGAAACCGGGGAGCTGTTTTTT. Residues: CASRKTETGELFF.

The chain is built from TRBV5-1 and TRBJ2-5; D perhaps matches TRBD2 (6 bases). The DNA end is a closer match to TRBJ2-7, so the J assignment may be wrong. Germline V lookup: CDR1 SGHRS, CDR2 YFSETQ. The CDR3 extends over 14 amino acids. The CDR3 is CASSLGGDSYEQYF. CDR3 DNA sequence: TGCGCCAGCAGCTTAGGAGGGGACTCCTACGAGCAGTACTTC.

The chain links TRBV5-1 to TRBJ2-2, with D maybe TRBD2 (6 bases). This CDR3 has 15 amino acids. The germline gives CDR1 SGHRS, CDR2 YFSETQ. V was clipped by 5 bases and J by 1 base, with 12 bases between them. For the CDR3, the DNA is TGCGCCAGCAGGGCGGGGTGGCTGAACACCGGGGAGCTGTTTTTT. Its protein is CASRAGWLNTGELFF.

J is TRBJ2-7 and V is TRBV5-1; TRBD1 might be the D (5 bases). This CDR3 region has 14 residues. Per germline, CDR1 SGHRS and CDR2 YFSETQ. V dropped 0 bases and J dropped 0 bases, with 7 bases sitting between them. CDR3 residues: CASSLVQGSYEQYF. CDR3 DNA sequence: TGCGCCAGCAGCTTGGTGCAGGGCTCCTACGAGCAGTACTTC.

Concerning this clone itself: One end of the junction fails to match germline, which may point to a read error. This sequence joins TRBV19 and TRBJ2-5, with 8 bases aligning to TRBD1. Germline loops: CDR1 LNHDA, CDR2 SQIVND (reference sequence). The CDR3 loop spans 14 amino acids. CDR3 nucleotides: TGTGCCAGCAGTAGAAACACAGGGGGGGAGACCCAGTACTTC. Translating it yields CASSRNTGGETQYF.

This rearrangement joins TRBV15 to TRBJ2-3; 8 bases are a match to TRBD2. Germline V gene data show CDR1 as LNHNV and CDR2 as YYDKDF (reference sequence). The CDR3 is made up of 15 amino acids. Trimming cost V 4 bases and J 2 bases; bases outside gene matches: 5. The DNA of the CDR3 is TGTGCCACCAGCACACAGCGGGGGCCCACAGATACGCAGTATTTT. This encodes CATSTQRGPTDTQYF.

The chain is built from TRBV7-9 and TRBJ1-1, with 10 positions matching TRBD1. This CDR3 spans 16 amino acids. Germline lookup yields CDR1 SEHNR and CDR2 FQNEAQ (reference sequence). The junction had 10 bases not matched to a gene; V was cut back by 4 bases and J by 5 bases. CDR3 DNA: TGTGCCAGCAGCTCCACAGACAGGGGGCTGAGGACTGAAGCTTTCTTT. This translates into CASSSTDRGLRTEAFF. The full variable domain, in which reference TRBV7-9 and TRBJ1-1 provide the parts outside the CDR3, is DTGVSQNPRHKITKRGQNVTFRCDPISEHNRLYWYRQTLGQGPEFLTYFQNEAQLEKSRLLSDRFSAERPKGSFSTLEIQRTEQGDSAMYLCASSSTDRGLRTEAFFGQGTRLTVV.

The chain employs TRBV7-8 and TRBJ2-5; 8 nucleotides match TRBD1. The end of the DNA fits TRBJ2-7 better, so the J call may be wrong. This CDR3 spans 17 amino acids. The germline gives CDR1 SGHVS, CDR2 FQNEAQ. In DNA, the CDR3 is TGTGCCAGCAGCCAAGGGTTGTGGGACAGGCGATCCTACGAGCAGTACTTC. Translated, it gives CASSQGLWDRRSYEQYF.

This clone was picked up a small number of times. The V call is TRBV6-1, the J call TRBJ2-7, with 13 bases matching TRBD2. CDR3 length: 18 amino acids. The ends lost 0 bases at V and 1 base at J; junction bases unmatched: 6. Looked up from germline, CDR1 is MNHNS and CDR2 is SASEGT. The CDR3 DNA is TGTGCCAGCAGTGAAGCGGGATTGGGACTAGCGGGGTCCTACGAGCAGTACTTC. As protein: CASSEAGLGLAGSYEQYF.

Here the CDR3 reads CASSQDRHAGGREQFF. The CDR3 DNA is TGTGCCAGCAGCCAAGATAGGCATGCGGGGGGCAGGGAGCAGTTCTTC. V usage is TRBV4-2 and J usage is TRBJ2-1; 8 bases map to TRBD2. Per germline, CDR1 LGHNA and CDR2 YNFKEQ. The junction had 11 bases not matched to a gene; V was cut back by 0 bases and J by 10 bases. The CDR3 is made up of 16 amino acids.

The chain joins TRBV27 to TRBJ1-2; D uncertain. The V gene's germline CDR1 is MNHEY and CDR2 SMNVEV (reference sequence). The CDR3 has 16 amino acids. V lost 4 bases and J lost 2, with 17 bases in between. In nucleotides, the CDR3 is TGTGCCAGCAGTTACGGGGAGGGTTTTGGGAACTATGGCTACACCTTC. This gives the protein CASSYGEGFGNYGYTF.

This clone is a singleton in its sample. V usage is TRBV11-2 and J usage is TRBJ1-1, with unresolved D. Trimming removed 0 bases from V and 8 bases from J, with 7 bases in between. Germline CDR1 SGHAT, CDR2 FQNNGV. The CDR3 runs 12 residues. The chain's CDR3 is CASSLERTEAFF. DNA of the CDR3: TGTGCCAGCAGCTTAGAACGGACGGAAGCTTTCTTT.

The genes are TRBV21-1 and TRBJ2-1; no DNA check was done on the table's D call, TRBD2. TRBV21-1 is a recognized pseudogene. The CDR3 covers 17 residues. CDR3 nucleotide sequence: TGTGCCAGCAGCACCCCCGGGACTAGCGGGGGTAATATTGAGCAGTTCTTC. Its protein product is CASSTPGTSGGNIEQFF.

This chain uses TRBV5-6 with TRBJ1-5, with TRBD1 matching 8 bases. From germline, CDR1 is SGHDT and CDR2 YYEEEE. The CDR3 runs 14 residues. The junction had 2 bases not matched to a gene; V was cut back by 4 bases and J by 2 bases. The CDR3 bases are TGTGCCAGCAGCCAGGACAGGGGCAATCAGCCCCAGCATTTT. This gives the protein CASSQDRGNQPQHF.

The chain links TRBV5-1 to TRBJ2-2; the D is unclear. V dropped 4 bases and J dropped 4 bases, with 8 bases sitting between them. Germline values: CDR1 SGHRS, CDR2 YFSETQ. This CDR3 is 13 amino acids long. The CDR3 loop is CASSGIGTGELFF. CDR3 in DNA: TGCGCCAGCAGCGGGATCGGCACCGGGGAGCTGTTTTTT.

V is TRBV5-6 and J is TRBJ2-5; 7 bases are a match to TRBD1. Germline CDR1 and CDR2: SGHDT and YYEEEE. There are 14 residues in the CDR3. The trim removed 4 bases at V and 4 bases at J, leaving 7 bases unmatched. The CDR3, as DNA: TGTGCCAGCAGCCCTACAGGGGTCCGAGAGACCCAGTACTTC. Translated, it gives CASSPTGVRETQYF.

The genes are TRBV29-1 and TRBJ2-1; the D gene is possibly TRBD2 (5 bases). The germline gives CDR1 SQVTM, CDR2 ANQGSEA. Trimming removed 2 bases from V and 5 bases from J, with 16 bases in between. The length of the CDR3 is 15 residues. The CDR3 nucleotides are TGCAGCGTTGAACTGCGGGCCGCCCCGGACAATGAGCAGTTCTTC. Amino acid sequence: CSVELRAAPDNEQFF.

This clone was counted a few times. The chain joins TRBV30 to TRBJ1-4; the D is unclear. V lost 0 bases, J lost 8 bases, and 13 bases lay in between. This CDR3 spans 14 amino acids. CDR1 and CDR2 (germline): GTSNPN, SVGIG (reference sequence). The CDR3 DNA follows: TGTGCCTGGAGTGTAGGGTCAAAGGGAGAAAAACTGTTTTTT. Translation: CAWSVGSKGEKLFF. The variable domain in full, with the rest retrieved from reference TRBV30 and TRBJ1-4, is SQTIHQWPATLVQPVGSPLSLECTVEGTSNPNLYWYRQAAGRGLQLLFYSVGIGQISSEVPQNLSASRPQDRQFILSSKKLLLSDSGFYLCAWSVGSKGEKLFFGSGTQLSVL.

The gene calls are TRBV5-6 and TRBJ2-2; 10 bases line up with TRBD1. There are 16 residues in the CDR3. CDR1 and CDR2 from the germline V gene are SGHDT and YYEEEE. The trim removed 1 base at V and 3 bases at J, leaving 3 bases unmatched. CDR3 in amino acids: CASSLRQGADTGELFF. The CDR3 region has the DNA TGTGCCAGCAGCTTGCGACAGGGGGCAGACACCGGGGAGCTGTTTTTT.